What follows describes a single TCR beta chain. The antigen is undetermined. The record originates from a study of shared clonotypes between healthy human individuals. Study-wide results and caveats: The authors expected sequencing depth to affect clonotype sharing among donors.

Sequencing used immunoSEQ multiplex PCR; TCRdb keeps in-frame clones, though not all of them. The sample consists of over a million clones, approximately 96% of them appearing once. The CDR3 is 19 residues long. Between the trimmed V and J ends, which lost 1 base and 0 bases, there was a span of 18 bases. Germline V lookup: CDR1 LNHNV, CDR2 YYDKDF (reference sequence). What was sequenced was naive CD4+ T cells sorted from blood. The subset is: CD45RA+ positively selected. This sequence originates from a man between 25 and 39 years old in good health. The chain is built from TRBV15 and TRBJ1-4; D is perhaps TRBD1 (5 bases). Here the CDR3 DNA reads TGTGCCACCAGCAGAGTTCAGGGTTGGAGGCTAGCAACTAATGAAAAACTGTTTTTT. It codes for CATSRVQGWRLATNEKLFF.